These 21 T cell receptor beta chains share one sample of origin, sequenced in a study of blood T cell repertoires in COVID-19. The data were produced by immunoSEQ multiplex PCR, yet TCRdb's version contains in-frame clones alone and is incomplete. Of 30,000 to 40,000 clones listed, around 84% are singletons. The sequenced material came from peripheral blood. The receptors derive from a man in his 70s with acute or convalescent COVID-19.

The chain carries TRBV7-3 and TRBJ2-1; 9 bases are a match to TRBD2. CDR1 SGHTA and CDR2 FQGTGA come from the germline V gene. With 2 bases clipped from V and 10 bases from J, the junction kept 12 bases outside the gene matches. The CDR3 extends over 16 amino acids. The CDR3 loop reads CASSLGLAGVQGEQFF. The CDR3 DNA sequence: TGTGCCAGCAGCTTAGGATTAGCGGGAGTACAAGGCGAGCAGTTCTTC. The full variable domain, completed using reference TRBV7-3 and TRBJ2-1, is GAGVSQTPSNKVTEKGKYVELRCDPISGHTALYWYRQSLGQGPEFLIYFQGTGAADDSGLPNDRFFAVRPEGSVSTLKIQRTERGDSAVYLCASSLGLAGVQGEQFFGPGTRLTVL.

The chain links TRBV11-2 to TRBJ1-1; no firm D call. Trimming left V 0 bases short and J 6 bases short, with 8 bases between. CDR3 length: 13 amino acids. CDR1 SGHAT and CDR2 FQNNGV come from the germline V gene. This CDR3 reads CASSLESVSEAFF. The CDR3 DNA sequence: TGTGCCAGCAGCTTAGAATCCGTATCTGAAGCTTTCTTT.

The V gene is TRBV7-2, the J gene TRBJ2-7, with TRBD2 as a possible D gene (6 bases). The CDR3 loop spans 15 amino acids. V gave up 1 base and J gave up 3 bases, with 13 bases separating them. The germline V gene encodes CDR1 SGHTA and CDR2 FQGNSA. The CDR3: CASSLGEVPGYEQYF. CDR3 bases: TGTGCCAGCAGCTTAGGGGAGGTCCCGGGCTACGAGCAGTACTTC.

The chain combines TRBV6-5 with TRBJ2-7, with 9 bases lining up with TRBD1. Losses at the gene ends were 9 bases for V and 3 bases for J; bases not matched to a gene: 6. Germline V lookup: CDR1 MNHEY, CDR2 SVGAGI. This CDR3 has 13 residues. The CDR3 region is CARPGTGHYEQYF. The CDR3, as DNA: TGTGCCAGACCCGGGACAGGGCACTACGAGCAGTACTTC.

The rearrangement links TRBV6-1 to TRBJ2-3; the D is unclear. CDR3 length: 12 residues. Germline CDR1 reads MNHNS; CDR2 reads SASEGT. V dropped 10 bases and J dropped 0 bases, with 8 bases sitting between them. The CDR3 nucleotides read TGTGCCACCGCCGGTAGCACAGATACGCAGTATTTT. The encoded protein is CATAGSTDTQYF.

V and J are TRBV5-5 and TRBJ2-1; D possibly corresponds to TRBD1 (5 bases). CDR3 length: 15 amino acids. Germline values: CDR1 SGHKS, CDR2 YYEKEE (reference sequence). Trimming removed 5 bases at V and 4 bases at J, with 16 bases between. The CDR3 loop is CASRTRSGAYNEQFF. The CDR3, as DNA: TGTGCCAGCAGGACTCGTTCTGGGGCATACAATGAGCAGTTCTTC.

For this clone: In the same sample, other DNA sequences code for this CDR3. V gene TRBV7-2 combines with J gene TRBJ1-4, with D uncertain. This CDR3 is built from 14 residues. CDR1 and CDR2 (germline): SGHTA, FQGNSA. V shed 1 base and J shed 3 bases, with 6 bases lying between them. The CDR3 DNA sequence: TGTGCCAGCAGCTTAGGAGGAGCTAATGAAAAACTGTTTTTT. Encoded protein: CASSLGGANEKLFF.

The chain is built from TRBV5-6 and TRBJ1-5, with D tentatively TRBD1 (6 bases). The CDR3 is 15 amino acids. V was cut by 2 bases and J by 4 bases, with 13 bases left in between. Germline V lookup: CDR1 SGHDT, CDR2 YYEEEE. For the CDR3, the DNA is TGTGCCAGCAGCTTCGGACAGCTCCTAAATCAGCCCCAGCATTTT. Protein sequence: CASSFGQLLNQPQHF.

The chain links TRBV6-5 to TRBJ1-3; the D is unclear. This CDR3 region has 14 residues. Trimming pared 2 bases from V and 2 bases from J, leaving 7 bases between. Looked up from germline, CDR1 is MNHEY and CDR2 is SVGAGI. Here the CDR3 reads CASSYAVAGNTIYF. DNA for the CDR3: TGTGCCAGCAGTTACGCGGTGGCTGGAAACACCATATATTTT.

The rearrangement uses TRBV15 and TRBJ2-2, with TRBD1 matching 10 bases. Looked up from germline, CDR1 is LNHNV and CDR2 is YYDKDF (reference sequence). The CDR3 contains 17 residues. With V trimmed by 0 bases and J by 7 bases, 8 bases remained unmatched. The CDR3 DNA is TGTGCCACCAGCAGAGATCGGGGACAGGGGCGCGGCGGGGAGCTGTTTTTT. Its translation is CATSRDRGQGRGGELFF.

This chain uses TRBV27 with TRBJ2-3, with 7 positions matching TRBD2. Per germline, CDR1 MNHEY and CDR2 SMNVEV (reference sequence). The CDR3 contains 15 residues. V shed 3 bases, J shed 5 bases, and the junction held 8 bases outside the gene matches. CDR3 sequence (DNA): TGTGCCAGCAGTTTTGAGTGGCGGGAGAGAGATACGCAGTATTTT. Encoded protein: CASSFEWRERDTQYF.

The J gene is TRBJ1-2, the V gene TRBV18, with D possibly matching TRBD1 (5 bases). CDR3 length: 14 residues. Germline assignment: CDR1 KGHSH and CDR2 LQKENI. The V and J ends lost 3 bases and 6 bases respectively, with 14 bases between them. The CDR3 region is CASSPRGGTDGYTF. As DNA, the CDR3 is TGTGCCAGCTCACCCCGCGGGGGGACGGATGGCTACACCTTC.

The chain employs TRBV6-5 and TRBJ1-6; D remains unclear. The CDR3 contains 15 residues. Germline CDR1 is MNHEY and CDR2 is SVGAGI. The germline V and J ends were trimmed by 0 bases and 7 bases, with 10 bases remaining between them. This chain's CDR3 is CASSYSRVPNSPLHF. The CDR3 nucleotides are TGTGCCAGCAGTTACTCCCGGGTGCCGAATTCACCCCTCCACTTT.

The genes are TRBV6-6 and TRBJ1-1; 8 bases align to TRBD1. The germline V gene has CDR1 MNHNY and CDR2 SVGAGI (reference sequence). The CDR3 consists of 15 residues. V dropped 2 bases and J dropped 5; count of bases not matched to a gene: 7. CDR3 sequence (DNA): TGTGCCAGCAGTTACCCCGGAACAGGGGGGACTGAAGCTTTCTTT. It encodes CASSYPGTGGTEAFF.

This clone was seen only once. V and J are TRBV3-1 (or the pseudogene TRBV3-2) and TRBJ1-2, with 10 bases that match TRBD1. J was trimmed by 6 bases and V by 1 base; bases with no gene match: 17. The V gene's germline CDR1 is LGHDT and CDR2 YNNKEL (reference sequence). The CDR3 loop spans 19 amino acids. CDR3 sequence reads: CASSQGSGDRGGGYHGYTF. The CDR3, as DNA: TGTGCCAGCAGCCAAGGATCCGGGGACAGGGGCGGTGGGTATCATGGCTACACCTTC.

The rearrangement links TRBV6-5 to TRBJ2-2, with a weak D call TRBD1 (6 bases). The germline CDR1 and CDR2 sequences are MNHEY and SVGAGI. The ends were cut back, 7 bases at V and 2 bases at J, with 14 bases in the middle. This CDR3 comprises 15 residues. DNA of the CDR3: TGTGCCAGCACCTCAGGGGACGAAAACACCGGGGAGCTGTTTTTT. It codes for CASTSGDENTGELFF.

This clone was seen a handful of times. J is TRBJ2-5 and V is TRBV11-1; the match to TRBD1 covers 7 bases. Germline V CDR1 and CDR2: SGHAT, FQDESV (reference sequence). CDR3 length: 15 amino acids. The junction had 8 bases not matched to a gene; V was cut back by 5 bases and J by 2 bases. CDR3 amino acids: CASSPRQGPQETQYF. In nucleotides, the CDR3 is TGTGCCAGCAGCCCCAGACAGGGTCCTCAAGAGACCCAGTACTTC.

This chain uses TRBV28 with TRBJ2-7; 13 bases map to TRBD2. Germline assignment: CDR1 MDHEN and CDR2 SYDVKM. CDR3 length: 16 residues. Trimming took 2 bases from V and 3 from J; bases not matched to a gene: 4. CDR3 loop: CASSLTSGRAHYEQYF. The CDR3 coding sequence is TGTGCCAGCAGTTTAACTAGCGGGAGGGCCCACTACGAGCAGTACTTC. Based on the CDR3 plus reference TRBV28 and TRBJ2-7, the full variable domain is DVKVTQSSRYLVKRTGEKVFLECVQDMDHENMFWYRQDPGLGLRLIYFSYDVKMKEKGDIPEGYSVSREKKERFSLILESASTNQTSMYLCASSLTSGRAHYEQYFGPGTRLTVT.

The V and J genes are TRBV6-6 and TRBJ1-1; D is perhaps TRBD1 (6 bases). The germline V and J ends were trimmed by 6 bases and 1 base, with 18 bases remaining between them. Germline V CDR1 and CDR2: MNHNY, SVGAGI (reference sequence). The CDR3 runs to 16 residues. CDR3 coding DNA: TGTGCCAGCAGACCCCGGGACACCTCTTCGAACACTGAAGCTTTCTTT. It yields the protein CASRPRDTSSNTEAFF.

The genes are TRBV19 and TRBJ1-4, with D possibly matching TRBD1 (6 bases). Trimming took 6 bases from V and 6 from J, leaving 17 bases between them. The CDR3 is 15 residues long. In germline, CDR1 is LNHDA, CDR2 SQIVND (reference sequence). The CDR3 loop reads CASRSHGAGDEKLFF. The CDR3 bases are TGTGCCAGTAGATCACACGGGGCAGGGGATGAAAAACTGTTTTTT.

The chain has TRBV15 and TRBJ2-6, with a possible D match to TRBD2 (5 bases). The CDR3 contains 15 residues. Germline CDR1 reads LNHNV; CDR2 reads YYDKDF (reference sequence). Trimming shortened V by 9 bases and J by 0 bases, and 12 bases separated the two germline ends. Here the CDR3 reads CATGRRDSGANVLTF. CDR3 DNA sequence: TGTGCCACGGGGAGACGGGACTCTGGGGCCAACGTCCTGACTTTC.